A single sample is the source of the 25 T cell receptor beta chains below, sequenced in a study of T-cell reconstitution after alpha-beta-depleted transplantation in children. The TCRbeta library incorporated unique molecular identifiers. One entry per CDR3 protein, called by TCRdb with MiXCR from the PCR reads. The sample has about 270,000 distinct CDR3 sequences; approximately 9.8% are singletons. Sequences were derived from PBMCs from the stem cell graft donor, sampled from the stem cell graft. Receptors were obtained from a human donor who donated a stem cell graft to a child with SCID.

The table lists this clonotype with a few counts. The chain combines TRBV2 with TRBJ2-7, with D perhaps TRBD2 (5 bases). This CDR3 contains 15 residues. The germline V and J ends were trimmed by 6 bases and 6 bases, with 21 bases remaining between them. CDR1 is SNHLY and CDR2 is FYNNEI in the germline V gene. The CDR3 spells CASRGGSGINSEQYF. CDR3 in DNA: TGTGCCAGCAGGGGCGGATCGGGGATTAATAGCGAGCAGTACTTC.

This clonotype has just a few counts. The genes are TRBV11-2 and TRBJ1-5, with 7 bases that match TRBD1. CDR3 length equals 15 residues. V trimming: 2 bases; J trimming: 1 base; junction bases outside the gene matches: 2. CDR1 is SGHAT and CDR2 is FQNNGV in the germline V gene. CDR3 protein: CASSLMTGSNQPQHF. The CDR3 bases are TGTGCCAGCAGCTTAATGACAGGGAGCAATCAGCCCCAGCATTTT.

The chain employs TRBV5-6 and TRBJ2-4; D unresolved. Germline V gives CDR1 SGHDT, CDR2 YYEEEE. Trimming removed 4 bases from V and 2 bases from J, with 10 bases in between. The CDR3 runs 14 residues. CDR3 in amino acids: CASSPTSSKNIQYF. CDR3 sequence (DNA): TGTGCCAGCAGCCCCACCTCTTCCAAAAACATTCAGTACTTC.

There are many counts of this clonotype. The gene calls are TRBV7-2 and TRBJ2-2; TRBD1 agrees at 8 bases. The CDR3 has 17 amino acids. Germline CDR1 and CDR2: SGHTA and FQGNSA. After removal of 3 bases from V and 2 bases from J, the junction contained 8 bases not matched to a gene. CDR3 DNA: TGTGCCAGCAGCTTTTTATTTGGACAGGGTAACACCGGGGAGCTGTTTTTT. Its translation is CASSFLFGQGNTGELFF. The full variable domain, rest sourced from reference TRBV7-2 and TRBJ2-2, is GAGVSQSPSNKVTEKGKDVELRCDPISGHTALYWYRQSLGQGLEFLIYFQGNSAPDKSGLPSDRFSAERTGGSVSTLTIQRTQQEDSAVYLCASSFLFGQGNTGELFFGEGSRLTVL.

This clonotype was seen a few times. The rearrangement uses TRBV9 and TRBJ2-1; D ambiguous. CDR1 is SGDLS and CDR2 is YYNGEE in the germline V gene. The CDR3 consists of 13 residues. The V end was cut by 0 bases, the J end by 3 bases, with 4 bases between. The CDR3 region is CASSVDNYNEQFF. As DNA, the CDR3 is TGTGCCAGCAGCGTAGATAACTACAATGAGCAGTTCTTC.

In this sample, this clonotype turned up a few times. For the CDR3, the DNA is TGTGCCAGCAGTTACTCGTTAGCTGCCGAGCAGTACTTC. It codes for CASSYSLAAEQYF. The chain joins TRBV6-5 to TRBJ2-7; D not resolved. The V end was cut by 0 bases, the J end by 6 bases, with 9 bases between. Germline CDR1 reads MNHEY; CDR2 reads SVGAGI. This CDR3 comprises 13 residues.

This rearrangement joins TRBV20-1 to TRBJ1-2; D may be TRBD1 (6 bases). V lost 6 bases and J 2 bases, leaving 13 bases between the germline ends. This CDR3 is built from 13 residues. Germline CDR1 and CDR2: DFQATT and SNEGSKA (reference sequence). CDR3 region: CSAGGRKNYGYTF. The CDR3, as DNA: TGCAGTGCCGGGGGCAGAAAGAACTATGGCTACACCTTC.

The V gene is TRBV6-5, the J gene TRBJ2-1, with D perhaps TRBD2 (6 bases). Germline V lookup: CDR1 MNHEY, CDR2 SVGAGI. The CDR3 totals 16 residues. V lost 6 bases to trimming and J lost 6 bases, with 21 bases between them. CDR3 DNA sequence: TGTGCCAGCAGCCCTAAAACACTAGCCCGCCCCAATGAGCAGTTCTTC. Encoded protein: CASSPKTLARPNEQFF.

The chain joins TRBV7-2 to TRBJ2-1; 12 positions agree with TRBD2. This CDR3 comprises 17 residues. CDR1 SGHTA and CDR2 FQGNSA come from the germline V gene. Trimming cost V 0 bases and J 4 bases; bases outside gene matches: 4. The DNA for the CDR3 is TGTGCCAGCAGCTTAGCTTCGACTAGCGGGGGATACAATGAGCAGTTCTTC. It translates to CASSLASTSGGYNEQFF.

This clonotype showed up many times. V usage is TRBV10-3 and J usage is TRBJ2-2; a possible D gene is TRBD2 (6 bases). There are 14 residues in the CDR3. The V and J ends lost 6 bases and 4 bases respectively, with 12 bases between them. Germline-derived CDR1 and CDR2 are ENHRY and SYGVKD. The CDR3 sequence is CAIRDSGLTGELFF. The CDR3, as DNA: TGTGCCATCAGGGATAGCGGACTCACCGGGGAGCTGTTTTTT.

There are a few counts of this clonotype. The J gene is TRBJ2-3, the V gene TRBV7-9; TRBD2 agrees at 7 bases. The CDR3 loop spans 12 amino acids. CDR1 is SEHNR and CDR2 is FQNEAQ in the germline V gene (reference sequence). V dropped 5 bases and J dropped 4; count of bases not matched to a gene: 0. In DNA, the CDR3 is TGTGCCAGCAGCAGCGGGGCAGATACGCAGTATTTT. Translation gives CASSSGADTQYF.

This clonotype was seen many times. This chain uses TRBV6-2 or TRBV6-3 with TRBJ1-5, with D hard to call. V was trimmed by 6 bases and J by 3 bases, leaving 15 bases between them. The CDR3 has 15 amino acids. CDR1 is MNHEY, CDR2 SVGEGT, per germline. Here the CDR3 DNA reads TGTGCCAGCAGCCCCGGTCGGGTCCTCAATCAGCCCCAGCATTTT. This sequence encodes CASSPGRVLNQPQHF.

The J gene is TRBJ2-3, the V gene TRBV20-1; TRBD1 matches at 7 bases. CDR3 length: 14 amino acids. Germline V gene data show CDR1 as DFQATT and CDR2 as SNEGSKA (reference sequence). Unmatched junction bases numbered 8, after V lost 5 bases and J lost 3 bases. DNA of the CDR3: TGCAGTGCTGAACGACAGGGCGAAACAGATACGCAGTATTTT. This codes for CSAERQGETDTQYF.

The CDR3 region is CASSPRLAGPYEQYF. DNA for the CDR3: TGCGCCAGCAGCCCCAGACTAGCGGGGCCCTACGAGCAGTACTTC. The genes are TRBV5-1 and TRBJ2-7; TRBD2 aligns across 11 bases. The CDR3 spans 15 residues. Germline assignment: CDR1 SGHRS and CDR2 YFSETQ. J lost 2 bases, V lost 4 bases, and 5 bases had no gene match.

V is TRBV10-3 and J is TRBJ1-1, with a tentative D call TRBD1 (5 bases). CDR1 and CDR2 from the germline V gene are ENHRY and SYGVKD. The CDR3 consists of 14 residues. Trimming shortened V by 0 bases and J by 4 bases, and 9 bases separated the two germline ends. Here the CDR3 reads CAISESQGGTEAFF. In DNA form, the CDR3 reads TGTGCCATCAGTGAGTCGCAGGGTGGCACTGAAGCTTTCTTT.

This clonotype was detected a few times. The V gene is TRBV20-1, the J gene TRBJ2-3, with D tentatively TRBD1 (6 bases). The V gene lost 2 bases and the J gene lost 6 bases, with 18 bases spanning the gap. Per the germline V gene, CDR1 is DFQATT and CDR2 is SNEGSKA (reference sequence). This CDR3 is built from 15 residues. This CDR3 is CSARLRGSSKDTQYF. The CDR3 region has the DNA TGCAGTGCTAGATTAAGGGGGAGTTCAAAGGATACGCAGTATTTT.

The chain links TRBV6-1 to TRBJ2-5; D is possibly TRBD2 (5 bases). CDR1 and CDR2 (germline): MNHNS, SASEGT. The CDR3 is 15 residues long. With 6 bases removed from V and 5 bases from J, the gap between germline ends came to 19 bases. CDR3 nucleotides: TGTGCCAGCAGACCCGACCCGCCCAGAGGGGAGACCCAGTACTTC. Residues: CASRPDPPRGETQYF.

This clonotype was seen ten or more times. This chain links TRBV5-1 with TRBJ2-2; 7 bases align to TRBD1. Germline V gene lookup returns CDR1 SGHRS and CDR2 YFSETQ. The V and J ends lost 4 bases and 5 bases, in that order; junction bases with no gene match: 2. The CDR3 is made up of 13 amino acids. The CDR3 region has the DNA TGCGCCAGCAGCCTGACAGGGACCGGGGAGCTGTTTTTT. Translating it yields CASSLTGTGELFF.

A few counts support this clonotype. The chain employs TRBV3-1 and TRBJ1-1; no clear D. Germline V CDR1 and CDR2: LGHDT, YNNKEL (reference sequence). This CDR3 comprises 11 residues. Trimming removed 1 base from V and 7 bases from J, with 4 bases in between. CDR3 in amino acids: CASSQVDEAFF. CDR3 nucleotide sequence: TGTGCCAGCAGCCAAGTAGATGAAGCTTTCTTT.

The chain has TRBV15 and TRBJ2-3; D gene ambiguous. There are 13 residues in the CDR3. Trimming removed 3 bases from V and 2 bases from J, with 6 bases in between. Germline CDR1 reads LNHNV; CDR2 reads YYDKDF (reference sequence). This chain's CDR3 is CATSSEFTDTQYF. The CDR3 DNA follows: TGTGCCACCAGCAGTGAGTTCACAGATACGCAGTATTTT.

Only a few counts were recorded for this clonotype. The V and J genes are TRBV3-1 and TRBJ2-1; D gene ambiguous. Deletions cut 4 bases from V and 6 bases from J, with 10 bases between. CDR1 LGHDT and CDR2 YNNKEL come from the germline V gene (reference sequence). The CDR3 sequence is 13 residues long. The CDR3 DNA reads TGTGCCAGCAGCCTATTTAAAGGCAATGAGCAGTTCTTC. It translates to CASSLFKGNEQFF.

This clonotype was counted at least ten times. V gene TRBV27 combines with J gene TRBJ2-7; D unclear. The germline V and J ends were trimmed by 3 bases and 4 bases, with 13 bases remaining between them. This CDR3 is 14 amino acids long. Per germline, CDR1 MNHEY and CDR2 SMNVEV (reference sequence). The CDR3, as DNA: TGTGCCAGCAGTTTGGGTCTAGTCGGATACGAGCAGTACTTC. Translation gives CASSLGLVGYEQYF.

The chain recombines TRBV7-3 with TRBJ2-5; D unresolved. V lost 1 base to trimming and J lost 5 bases, with 11 bases between them. CDR1 is SGHTA and CDR2 is FQGTGA in the germline V gene. The CDR3 runs 14 residues. The CDR3 coding sequence is TGTGCCAGCAGCTTAAGTGTTGACGGGGAGACCCAGTACTTC. Protein sequence: CASSLSVDGETQYF.

This chain joins TRBV5-1 and TRBJ2-5, with D uncertain. Trimming removed 0 bases at V and 2 bases at J, with 20 bases between. Germline-derived CDR1 and CDR2 are SGHRS and YFSETQ. CDR3 length: 18 residues. The CDR3 loop is CASSLARVLTGPQETQYF. The CDR3 DNA reads TGCGCCAGCAGCTTGGCTCGAGTTTTGACTGGCCCTCAAGAGACCCAGTACTTC.

This clonotype was counted at least ten times. The chain joins TRBV12-3 or TRBV12-4 to TRBJ1-2, with 8 nucleotides matching TRBD1. V trimming: 6 bases; J trimming: 6 bases; junction bases outside the gene matches: 9. The CDR3 loop spans 14 amino acids. The CDR3 is CASREGQGLNGYTF. As DNA, the CDR3 is TGTGCCAGCAGAGAAGGACAGGGCCTTAATGGCTACACCTTC.